The 26 T cell receptor beta chains listed next were all sequenced from one sample in a study of blood T cell repertoires in COVID-19. TCRdb's table, derived via immunoSEQ multiplex PCR, lists solely in-frame clones and lacks some. The table lists 350,000 to 400,000 clones, about nine tenths of them singletons. The specimen was PBMCs or T cells enriched from blood (not recorded which). The receptors stem from a middle-aged woman who had been exposed to COVID-19.

The chain is built from TRBV2 and TRBJ1-2; 7 bases line up with TRBD1. The CDR3 spans 12 residues. The V segment lost 8 bases and the J segment 8 bases; nucleotides outside the gene matches: 8. CDR1 SNHLY and CDR2 FYNNEI come from the germline V gene. CDR3 amino acids: CASFEGAGGYTF. The DNA of the CDR3 is TGTGCCAGCTTTGAGGGGGCTGGAGGCTACACCTTC.

The chain has TRBV7-6 and TRBJ1-4, with 7 bases fitting TRBD1. This CDR3 is 13 amino acids long. CDR1 and CDR2 (germline): SGHVS, FNYEAQ. Losses at the gene ends were 1 base for V and 8 bases for J; bases not matched to a gene: 1. DNA for the CDR3: TGTGCCAGCAGCTTAGGGGGACAGGAAAAACTGTTTTTT. Protein product: CASSLGGQEKLFF.

V usage is TRBV7-2 and J usage is TRBJ1-3; D gene unclear. The V gene's germline CDR1 is SGHTA and CDR2 FQGNSA. Between the trimmed V and J ends, which lost 0 bases and 3 bases, there was a span of 6 bases. This CDR3 is built from 14 residues. In DNA form, the CDR3 reads TGTGCCAGCAGCTTAGCCAGTTTTGGAAACACCATATATTTT. This translates into CASSLASFGNTIYF.

This chain uses TRBV2 with TRBJ2-1; TRBD2 agrees at 11 bases. The V and J ends lost 5 bases and 5 bases, in that order; junction bases with no gene match: 5. The CDR3 runs 15 residues. Germline CDR1 and CDR2: SNHLY and FYNNEI. In DNA form, the CDR3 reads TGTGCCAGCAGTAATCGACTAGCGGGAAACAATGAGCAGTTCTTC. Translating gives CASSNRLAGNNEQFF.

The V and J genes are TRBV3-1 (or the pseudogene TRBV3-2) and TRBJ2-3; the D is unclear. The CDR3 spans 13 residues. CDR1 LGHDT and CDR2 YNNKEL come from the germline V gene (reference sequence). Trimming left V 4 bases short and J 1 base short, with 6 bases between. This chain's CDR3 is CASSRTRTDTQYF. CDR3 DNA: TGTGCCAGCAGCCGAACTCGCACAGATACGCAGTATTTT.

The gene calls are TRBV7-2 and TRBJ1-4; 7 bases match TRBD1. The V gene end was trimmed by 1 base and the J gene end by 8 bases; junction bases not matched to a gene: 4. The V gene's germline CDR1 is SGHTA and CDR2 FQGNSA. The CDR3 extends over 14 amino acids. The DNA of the CDR3 is TGTGCCAGCAGCTTAGGACAGGGTGGCGAAAAACTGTTTTTT. This gives the protein CASSLGQGGEKLFF.

This rearrangement joins TRBV24-1 to TRBJ1-2; 7 positions match TRBD1. Trimming removed 4 bases from V and 4 bases from J; junction bases left unmatched: 5. There are 14 residues in the CDR3. The germline gives CDR1 KGHDR, CDR2 SFDVKD. In nucleotides, the CDR3 is TGTGCCACCAGTGACGATGACAGGGCCTATGGCTACACCTTC. This translates into CATSDDDRAYGYTF.

This chain links TRBV14 with TRBJ1-2; D uncertain. Trimming stripped 1 base from V and 7 bases from J, with 7 bases between. This CDR3 is built from 12 residues. CDR1 is SGHDN, CDR2 FVKESK, per germline. The CDR3 region is CASSQVAVGYTF. The CDR3 region has the DNA TGTGCCAGCAGCCAAGTCGCGGTTGGCTACACCTTC.

This chain uses TRBV5-5 with TRBJ1-1, with D possibly TRBD1 on 6 matching bases. The CDR3 length is 12 residues. V lost 4 bases, J lost 7 bases, and 11 bases lay in between. Germline-derived CDR1 and CDR2 are SGHKS and YYEKEE (reference sequence). The CDR3 here is CASSLLDSEAFF. CDR3 DNA: TGTGCCAGCAGCCTGCTGGACAGTGAAGCTTTCTTT.

CDR3 in amino acids: CASSLQGMGTDTQYF. CDR3 nucleotide sequence: TGTGCCAGCAGCCTCCAGGGGATGGGCACAGATACGCAGTATTTT. The chain uses TRBV9 and TRBJ2-3; D might be TRBD1 (6 bases). V lost 4 bases, J lost 1 base, and 13 bases lay in between. CDR3 size: 15 residues. CDR1 is SGDLS and CDR2 is YYNGEE in the germline V gene.

The rearrangement links TRBV27 to TRBJ2-1; D possibly corresponds to TRBD1 (6 bases). Germline lookup yields CDR1 MNHEY and CDR2 SMNVEV (reference sequence). The CDR3 spans 12 residues. V dropped 5 bases and J dropped 8 bases, with 10 bases sitting between them. For the CDR3, the DNA is TGTGCCAGCAGTCCGCAGGGGCATGAGCAGTTCTTC. It encodes CASSPQGHEQFF.

This rearrangement joins TRBV15 to TRBJ1-4; 9 bases align to TRBD1. V trimming: 5 bases; J trimming: 5 bases; junction bases outside the gene matches: 6. The CDR3 runs to 15 residues. Germline V CDR1 and CDR2: LNHNV, YYDKDF (reference sequence). In DNA form, the CDR3 reads TGTGCCACCAGCCGCCCCGGGACAGGGAATGAAAAACTGTTTTTT. It translates to CATSRPGTGNEKLFF.

In this sample, this clone turned up once. V and J are TRBV7-6 and TRBJ1-1; the match to TRBD1 covers 10 bases. After removal of 5 bases from V and 6 bases from J, the junction contained 9 bases not matched to a gene. The CDR3 extends over 15 amino acids. Germline CDR1 SGHVS, CDR2 FNYEAQ. This CDR3 is CASSVTGGVVAEAFF. CDR3 nucleotide sequence: TGTGCCAGCAGCGTGACAGGGGGCGTGGTGGCTGAAGCTTTCTTT.

The chain employs TRBV12-3 or TRBV12-4 and TRBJ2-7; TRBD1 might be the D (6 bases). This CDR3 is 13 amino acids long. With 7 bases removed from V and 2 bases from J, the gap between germline ends came to 12 bases. The CDR3 DNA sequence: TGTGCCAGCACCATCCGGGACACCTACGAGCAGTACTTC. Its translation: CASTIRDTYEQYF.

The V and J genes are TRBV5-6 and TRBJ1-1; possible D gene TRBD1, 6 bases. Trimming shortened V by 3 bases and J by 7 bases, and 13 bases separated the two germline ends. The CDR3 is 13 amino acids. Looked up from germline, CDR1 is SGHDT and CDR2 is YYEEEE. The chain's CDR3 is CASSWGGEREAFF. The CDR3 DNA is TGTGCCAGCAGCTGGGGGGGCGAGCGTGAAGCTTTCTTT.

The V call is TRBV19, the J call TRBJ1-1, with 7 bases matching TRBD1. The ends lost 7 bases at V and 0 bases at J; junction bases unmatched: 8. The CDR3 is 15 residues long. Germline loops: CDR1 LNHDA, CDR2 SQIVND (reference sequence). The CDR3 region is CASIQGSPLNTEAFF. In DNA form, the CDR3 reads TGTGCCAGTATACAGGGGTCTCCATTGAACACTGAAGCTTTCTTT.

The chain is built from TRBV18 and TRBJ2-1; 7 nucleotides match TRBD1. V shed 3 bases, J shed 12 bases, and the junction held 5 bases outside the gene matches. There are 12 residues in the CDR3. Germline V gene data show CDR1 as KGHSH and CDR2 as LQKENI. CDR3 DNA: TGTGCCAGCTCACCCACGGACAGGCCGCAGTTCTTC. Its translation: CASSPTDRPQFF.

The V and J genes are TRBV19 and TRBJ1-5; D not resolved. The CDR3 has 15 amino acids. Per the germline V gene, CDR1 is LNHDA and CDR2 is SQIVND (reference sequence). V gave up 7 bases and J gave up 2 bases, with 15 bases separating them. The CDR3 coding sequence is TGTGCCAGTATTTTTTCCGGGAGCGGCAATCAGCCCCAGCATTTT. It yields the protein CASIFSGSGNQPQHF.

The chain employs TRBV3-1 (or the pseudogene TRBV3-2) and TRBJ1-5; unclear D gene. Germline loops: CDR1 LGHDT, CDR2 YNNKEL (reference sequence). V lost 3 bases, J lost 7 bases, and 13 bases lay in between. The length of the CDR3 is 14 residues. The CDR3 nucleotides read TGTGCCAGCAGCCAGAGTATGGGTAGCCAGCCCCAGCATTTT. Protein sequence: CASSQSMGSQPQHF.

This clone was seen just once. The V and J genes are TRBV5-1 and TRBJ1-2; TRBD1 matches at 8 bases. Germline CDR1 SGHRS, CDR2 YFSETQ. CDR3 size: 16 residues. With V trimmed by 4 bases and J by 7 bases, 15 bases remained unmatched. CDR3 in DNA: TGCGCCAGCAGCCTAGGCAAACCGACAGGGGAAGGTGGCTACACCTTC. Its protein is CASSLGKPTGEGGYTF.

The genes are TRBV25-1 and TRBJ1-2; possible D gene TRBD1, 5 bases. V was clipped by 5 bases and J by 9 bases, with 16 bases between them. The germline V gene encodes CDR1 MGHDK and CDR2 SYGVNS. The CDR3 is 13 residues long. CDR3: CASSPGIGGSYTF. CDR3 in DNA: TGTGCCAGCAGTCCAGGGATAGGCGGAAGCTACACCTTC.

Notes on this clone: The sample carries other DNA sequences with the same CDR3. The chain carries TRBV18 and TRBJ1-1; D not resolved. Germline-derived CDR1 and CDR2 are KGHSH and LQKENI. The CDR3 spans 13 residues. Trimming took off 2 bases at V and 0 bases at J, with 4 bases between the two ends. The CDR3 region is CASSPDMNTEAFF. The CDR3 nucleotides read TGTGCCAGCTCACCAGACATGAACACTGAAGCTTTCTTT.

The chain carries TRBV10-1 and TRBJ2-1, with TRBD1 identical over 9 bases. The CDR3 length is 16 residues. V shed 8 bases and J 10 bases; nucleotides not matched to a gene: 18. In germline, CDR1 is WNHNN, CDR2 SYGVQD (reference sequence). The CDR3 DNA follows: TGCGCCAGCTGTGCAAGTAGGGGGGGGACAGGGAGGGAGCAGTTCTTC. It specifies CASCASRGGTGREQFF.

The V and J genes are TRBV6-2 or TRBV6-3 and TRBJ1-6; 10 bases align to TRBD1. The CDR3 has 14 residues. V gave up 4 bases and J gave up 8 bases; unmatched junction bases: 2. Per germline, CDR1 MNHEY and CDR2 SVGEGT. DNA for the CDR3: TGTGCCAGCAGTTCGGACAGGGGGGATTCACCCCTCCACTTT. Translated, it gives CASSSDRGDSPLHF.

The chain couples TRBV5-1 to TRBJ1-5, with 7 bases aligning to TRBD1. CDR1 and CDR2 from the germline V gene are SGHRS and YFSETQ. The CDR3 extends over 15 amino acids. V lost 4 bases and J lost 0; bases outside the gene matches: 4. The CDR3 nucleotides read TGCGCCAGCAGCCATGGGACAGATAGCAATCAGCCCCAGCATTTT. Translated: CASSHGTDSNQPQHF. The variable domain in full, with the rest retrieved from reference TRBV5-1 and TRBJ1-5, is KAGVTQTPRYLIKTRGQQVTLSCSPISGHRSVSWYQQTPGQGLQFLFEYFSETQRNKGNFPGRFSGRQFSNSRSEMNVSTLELGDSALYLCASSHGTDSNQPQHFGDGTRLSIL.

In the case of this clone: An end of the junction differs from the germline gene, which may be a read error. The chain combines TRBV9 with TRBJ2-7; no reliable D call. Germline V CDR1 and CDR2: SGDLS, YYNGEE. The CDR3 has 13 amino acids. The CDR3 here is CAGLSEPCGKNPF. The CDR3 DNA reads TGTGCCGGCCTCTCGGAACCCTGCGGCAAAAACCCCTTC.